These T cell receptor beta chains were read from a single sample in a study of cytomegalovirus exposure and HLA in healthy donors. Assay used: immunoSEQ multiplex PCR; TCRdb lists only in-frame clones, some missing. This table has roughly 200,000 clones, over 75% appearing once. The sequenced sample was PBMCs. The receptors come from a woman in her 30s in good health and CMV-seronegative. CDR3s include the opening cysteine and the closing phenylalanine or tryptophan. A D gene is named only where the DNA matches it firmly. The listing skips clone size in some rows; elsewhere it reads once, few, many or a size class.

size	V	D	J	CDR3	DNA
-	TRBV27	-	TRBJ2-7	CASSFFGGDYEQYF	TGTGCCAGCAGTTTTTTCGGGGGAGATTACGAGCAGTACTTC
-	TRBV19	TRBD2	TRBJ2-7	CASSIATSGLYEQYF	TGTGCCAGTAGTATCGCCACTAGCGGACTCTACGAGCAGTACTTC
-	TRBV6-5	-	TRBJ1-1	CASGGGGMNTEAFF	TGTGCCAGCGGGGGAGGGGGTATGAACACTGAAGCTTTCTTT
-	TRBV10-1	-	TRBJ2-5	CASSEGRQVGETQYF	TGCGCCAGCAGTGAAGGACGACAGGTGGGAGAGACCCAGTACTTC
-	TRBV5-6	TRBD2	TRBJ2-7	CASSSGPSGRARNEQYF	TGTGCCAGCAGCTCCGGGCCTAGCGGGAGGGCACGGAACGAGCAGTACTTC
-	TRBV9	TRBD1	TRBJ1-1	CASSVRDRVSEAFF	TGTGCCAGCAGCGTCAGGGACAGGGTCTCTGAAGCTTTCTTT
-	TRBV29-1	TRBD1	TRBJ2-7	CSVEGQGDSYEQYF	TGCAGCGTTGAGGGTCAGGGGGACTCCTACGAGCAGTACTTC
once	TRBV2	TRBD2	TRBJ2-7	CASRTGTSGGFHEQYF	TGTGCCAGCAGAACCGGGACTAGCGGGGGGTTCCACGAGCAGTACTTC
once	TRBV7-9	TRBD2	TRBJ2-7	CASSSVGSGRVSSSYEQYF	TGTGCCAGCAGCTCGGTGGGTAGCGGGAGGGTTTCCAGCTCCTACGAGCAGTACTTC
-	TRBV7-9	-	TRBJ2-5	CSSSLALRAPQETQYF	TGTTCCAGCAGCTTAGCCCTCAGGGCGCCCCAAGAGACCCAGTACTTC
-	TRBV19	-	TRBJ1-2	CASSILGGAAYGYTF	TGTGCCAGTAGTATTTTGGGCGGAGCGGCGTATGGCTACACCTTC
-	TRBV5-1	TRBD1	TRBJ1-1	CASSLGDRGAFF	TGCGCCAGCAGCTTGGGGGACAGGGGGGCTTTCTTT
-	TRBV6-6	-	TRBJ1-1	CASSYISQGSTEAFF	TGTGCCAGCAGTTACATTAGTCAGGGAAGCACTGAAGCTTTCTTT
-	TRBV7-9	TRBD2	TRBJ2-3	CASSLAGGVTDTQYF	TGTGCCAGCAGCTTAGCGGGAGGGGTGACAGATACGCAGTATTTT
-	TRBV27	-	TRBJ1-2	CASSFLTGNYGYTF	TGTGCCAGCAGTTTCCTAACAGGCAACTATGGCTACACCTTC
-	TRBV28	TRBD1	TRBJ1-4	CASSLGQGKTLEKLFF	TGTGCCAGCAGTTTAGGACAGGGTAAAACGTTAGAAAAACTGTTTTTT
-	TRBV5-1	TRBD1	TRBJ1-5	CASSLGQGDQPQHF	TGCGCCAGCAGCTTGGGACAGGGAGATCAGCCCCAGCATTTT
-	TRBV6-6	-	TRBJ2-7	CASTLGGRGEQYF	TGTGCCAGCACCCTCGGGGGGCGCGGCGAGCAGTACTTC
-	TRBV5-6	-	TRBJ1-2	CASSQIGHIDYGYTF	TGTGCCAGCAGCCAGATTGGACATATCGACTATGGCTACACCTTC
medium-sized	TRBV19	TRBD1	TRBJ1-2	CASSPLDRVGGYGYTF	TGTGCCAGTAGTCCCCTCGACAGGGTAGGTGGCTATGGCTACACCTTC
-	TRBV7-9	TRBD1	TRBJ1-1	CSSSFQTGENTEAFF	TGTTCCAGCAGCTTCCAGACAGGGGAGAACACTGAAGCTTTCTTT
-	TRBV28	-	TRBJ1-1	CASSLEVMNTEAFF	TGTGCCAGCAGTTTAGAGGTCATGAACACTGAAGCTTTCTTT
-	TRBV6-5	-	TRBJ1-1	CASSYTQGYTEAFF	TGTGCCAGCAGTTACACGCAGGGATACACTGAAGCTTTCTTT
once	TRBV19	TRBD1	TRBJ1-5	CASTDLDRAYQPQHF	TGTGCCAGTACCGACCTGGACAGGGCCTATCAGCCCCAGCATTTT
-	TRBV5-4	TRBD1	TRBJ2-7	CASSLPGTGSYEQYF	TGTGCCAGCAGCTTACCCGGGACAGGGTCCTACGAGCAGTACTTC
-	TRBV18	-	TRBJ1-3	CASSPTVSGNTIYF	TGTGCCAGCTCGCCGACAGTCTCTGGAAACACCATATATTTT
-	TRBV20-1	-	TRBJ2-7	CSAATSEQYF	TGCAGTGCAGCGACTAGCGAGCAGTACTTC